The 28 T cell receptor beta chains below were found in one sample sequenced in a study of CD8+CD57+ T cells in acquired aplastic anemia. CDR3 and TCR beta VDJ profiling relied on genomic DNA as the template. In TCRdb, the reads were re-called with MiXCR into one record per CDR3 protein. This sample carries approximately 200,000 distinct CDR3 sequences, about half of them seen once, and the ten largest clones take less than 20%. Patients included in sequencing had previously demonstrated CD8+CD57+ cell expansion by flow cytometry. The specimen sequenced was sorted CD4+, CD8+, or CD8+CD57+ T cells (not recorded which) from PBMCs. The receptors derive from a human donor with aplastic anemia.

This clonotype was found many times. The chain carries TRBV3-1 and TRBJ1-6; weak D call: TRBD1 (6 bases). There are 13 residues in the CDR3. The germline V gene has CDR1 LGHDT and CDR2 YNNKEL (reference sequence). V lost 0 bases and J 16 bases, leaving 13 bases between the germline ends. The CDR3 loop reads CASSQDQRGRLHF. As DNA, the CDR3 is TGTGCCAGCAGCCAAGATCAAAGGGGGAGACTCCACTTT.

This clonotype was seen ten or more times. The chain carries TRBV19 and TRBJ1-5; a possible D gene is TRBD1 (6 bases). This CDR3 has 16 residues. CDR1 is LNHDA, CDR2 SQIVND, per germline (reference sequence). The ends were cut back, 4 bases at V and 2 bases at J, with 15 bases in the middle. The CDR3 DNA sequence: TGTGCCAGTAGTACCGAGGGGGGTGGGGGCAATCAGCCCCAGCATTTT. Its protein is CASSTEGGGGNQPQHF.

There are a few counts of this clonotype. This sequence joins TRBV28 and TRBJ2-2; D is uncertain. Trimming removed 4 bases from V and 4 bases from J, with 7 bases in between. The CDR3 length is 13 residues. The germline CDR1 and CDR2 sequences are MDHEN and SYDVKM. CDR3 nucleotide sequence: TGTGCCAGCAGTTATACAGTCACCGGGGAGCTGTTTTTT. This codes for CASSYTVTGELFF.

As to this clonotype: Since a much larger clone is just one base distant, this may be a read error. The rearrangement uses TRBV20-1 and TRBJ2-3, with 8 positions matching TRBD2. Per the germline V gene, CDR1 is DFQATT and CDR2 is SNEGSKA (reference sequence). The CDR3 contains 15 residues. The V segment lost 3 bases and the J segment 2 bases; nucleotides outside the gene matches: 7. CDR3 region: CSASPAGAFTDTQYF. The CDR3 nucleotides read TGCAGTGCTAGTCCAGCGGGGGCTTTCACAGATACGCAGTATTTT.

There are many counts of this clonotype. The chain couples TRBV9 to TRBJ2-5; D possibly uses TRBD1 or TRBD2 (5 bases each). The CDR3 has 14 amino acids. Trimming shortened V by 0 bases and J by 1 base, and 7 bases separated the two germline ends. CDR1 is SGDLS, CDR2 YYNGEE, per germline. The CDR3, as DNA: TGTGCCAGCAGCGTAGGAGGGGTCCAAGAGACCCAGTACTTC. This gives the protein CASSVGGVQETQYF.

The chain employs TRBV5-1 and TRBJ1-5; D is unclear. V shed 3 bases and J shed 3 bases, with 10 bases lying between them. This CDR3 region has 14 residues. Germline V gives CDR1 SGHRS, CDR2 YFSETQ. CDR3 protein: CASSYGSYNQPQHF. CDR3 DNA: TGCGCCAGCAGCTACGGCAGCTACAATCAGCCCCAGCATTTT.

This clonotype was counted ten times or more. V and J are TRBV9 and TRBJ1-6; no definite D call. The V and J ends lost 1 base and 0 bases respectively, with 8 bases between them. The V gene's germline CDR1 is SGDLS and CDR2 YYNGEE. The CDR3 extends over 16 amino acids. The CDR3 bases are TGTGCCAGCAGCGTACAGAGCGACTCCTATAATTCACCCCTCCACTTT. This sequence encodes CASSVQSDSYNSPLHF.

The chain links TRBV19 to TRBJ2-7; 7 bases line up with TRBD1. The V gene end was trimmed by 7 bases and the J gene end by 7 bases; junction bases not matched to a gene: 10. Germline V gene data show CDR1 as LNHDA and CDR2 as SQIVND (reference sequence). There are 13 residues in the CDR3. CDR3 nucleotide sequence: TGTGCCAGTACCCCAGGGGGTGGGGAAGAGCAGTACTTC. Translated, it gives CASTPGGGEEQYF.

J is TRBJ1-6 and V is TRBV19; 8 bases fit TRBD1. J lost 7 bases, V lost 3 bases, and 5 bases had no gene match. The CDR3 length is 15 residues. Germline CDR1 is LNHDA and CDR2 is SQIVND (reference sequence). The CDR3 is CASSMGTGTNSPLHF. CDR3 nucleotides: TGTGCCAGTAGTATGGGGACAGGAACAAATTCACCCCTCCACTTT.

The CDR3: CSAKTGGRTDTQYF. DNA for the CDR3: TGCAGTGCTAAGACAGGGGGCCGTACAGATACGCAGTATTTT. The V gene is TRBV20-1, the J gene TRBJ2-3; 10 bases are shared with TRBD1. V was clipped by 4 bases and J by 3 bases; unmatched bases: 4. This CDR3 region has 14 residues. The germline gives CDR1 DFQATT, CDR2 SNEGSKA (reference sequence).

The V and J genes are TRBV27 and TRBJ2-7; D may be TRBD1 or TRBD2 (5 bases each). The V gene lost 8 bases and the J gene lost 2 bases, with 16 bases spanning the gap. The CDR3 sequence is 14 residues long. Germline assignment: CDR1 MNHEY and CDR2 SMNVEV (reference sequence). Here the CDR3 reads CASSTGTPPYEQYF. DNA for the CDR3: TGTGCCAGCTCAACCGGGACCCCCCCCTACGAGCAGTACTTC.

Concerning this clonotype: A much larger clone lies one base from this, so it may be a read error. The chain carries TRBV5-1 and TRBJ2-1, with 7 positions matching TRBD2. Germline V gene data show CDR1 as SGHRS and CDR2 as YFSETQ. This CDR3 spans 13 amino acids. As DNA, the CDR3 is TGCGCCAGCTTCCGGGGGGACTACAATGGGCAGTTCTTC. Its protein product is CASFRGDYNGQFF. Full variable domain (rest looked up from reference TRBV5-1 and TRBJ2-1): KAGVTQTPRYLIKTRGQQVTLSCSPISGHRSVSWYQQTPGQGLQFLFEYFSETQRNKGNFPGRFSGRQFSNSRSEMNVSTLELGDSALYLCASFRGDYNGQFFGPGTRLTVL.

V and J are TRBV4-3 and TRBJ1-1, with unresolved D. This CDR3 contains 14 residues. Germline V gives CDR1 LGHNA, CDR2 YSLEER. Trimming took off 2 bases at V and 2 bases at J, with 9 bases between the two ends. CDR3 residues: CASSQPLGNTEAFF. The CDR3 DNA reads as TGCGCCAGCAGCCAACCCCTCGGTAACACTGAAGCTTTCTTT.

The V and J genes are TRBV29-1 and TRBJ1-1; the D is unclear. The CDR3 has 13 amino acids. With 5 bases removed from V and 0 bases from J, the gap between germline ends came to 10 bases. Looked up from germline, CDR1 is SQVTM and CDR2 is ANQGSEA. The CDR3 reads CSVTGFMNTEAFF. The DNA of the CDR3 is TGCAGCGTTACCGGGTTCATGAACACTGAAGCTTTCTTT.

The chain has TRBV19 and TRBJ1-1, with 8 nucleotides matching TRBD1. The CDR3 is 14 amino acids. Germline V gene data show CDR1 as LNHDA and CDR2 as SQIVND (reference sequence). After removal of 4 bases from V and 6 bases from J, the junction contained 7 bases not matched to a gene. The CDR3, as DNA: TGTGCCAGTAGTACGACAGGGGTCTACGCTGAAGCTTTCTTT. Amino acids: CASSTTGVYAEAFF.

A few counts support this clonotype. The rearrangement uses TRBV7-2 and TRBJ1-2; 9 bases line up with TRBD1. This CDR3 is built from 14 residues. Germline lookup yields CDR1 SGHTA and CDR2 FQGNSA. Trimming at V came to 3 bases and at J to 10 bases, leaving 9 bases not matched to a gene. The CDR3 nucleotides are TGTGCCAGCAGCTTCCAGACAGGGGGTGACGTCTACACCTTC. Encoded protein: CASSFQTGGDVYTF. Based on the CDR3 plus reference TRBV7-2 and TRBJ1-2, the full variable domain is GAGVSQSPSNKVTEKGKDVELRCDPISGHTALYWYRQSLGQGLEFLIYFQGNSAPDKSGLPSDRFSAERTGGSVSTLTIQRTQQEDSAVYLCASSFQTGGDVYTFGSGTRLTVV.

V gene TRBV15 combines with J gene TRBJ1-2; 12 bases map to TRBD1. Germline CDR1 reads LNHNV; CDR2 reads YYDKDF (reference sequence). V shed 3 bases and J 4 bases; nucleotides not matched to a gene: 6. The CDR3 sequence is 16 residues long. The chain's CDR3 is CATSRPGQGAGYGYTF. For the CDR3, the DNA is TGTGCCACCAGCAGGCCGGGACAGGGGGCTGGCTATGGCTACACCTTC.

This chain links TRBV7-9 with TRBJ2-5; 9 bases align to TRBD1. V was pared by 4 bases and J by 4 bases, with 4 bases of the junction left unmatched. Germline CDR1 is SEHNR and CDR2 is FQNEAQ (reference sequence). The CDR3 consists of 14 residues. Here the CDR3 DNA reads TGTGCCAGCAGCTCCGGGACAGGGATAGAGACCCAGTACTTC. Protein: CASSSGTGIETQYF.

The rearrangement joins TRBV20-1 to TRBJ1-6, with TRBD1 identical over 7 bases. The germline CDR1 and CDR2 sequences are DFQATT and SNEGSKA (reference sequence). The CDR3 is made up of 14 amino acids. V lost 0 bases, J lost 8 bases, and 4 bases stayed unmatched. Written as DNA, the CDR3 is TGCAGTGCTAGAGATACAGGGGATCATTCACCCCTCCACTTT. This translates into CSARDTGDHSPLHF.

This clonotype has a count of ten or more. This CDR3 reads CASSFNPDREKLFF. CDR3 bases: TGTGCCAGCAGCTTCAACCCGGACAGGGAAAAACTGTTTTTT. V and J are TRBV5-5 and TRBJ1-4; TRBD1 matches at 7 bases. Germline loops: CDR1 SGHKS, CDR2 YYEKEE (reference sequence). There are 14 residues in the CDR3. V shed 2 bases and J 8 bases; nucleotides not matched to a gene: 6.

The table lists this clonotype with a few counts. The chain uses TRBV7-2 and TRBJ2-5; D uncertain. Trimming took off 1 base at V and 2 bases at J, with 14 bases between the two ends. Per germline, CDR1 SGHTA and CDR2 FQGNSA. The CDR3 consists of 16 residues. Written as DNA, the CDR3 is TGTGCCAGCAGCTTAGGAGCCAGGACGCGGCAAGAGACCCAGTACTTC. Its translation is CASSLGARTRQETQYF.

CDR3 sequence reads: CASSPFIYF. DNA for the CDR3: TGTGCCAGCAGCCCTTTCATATATTTT. The rearrangement links TRBV6-1 to TRBJ1-3; D not certain. Germline CDR1 is MNHNS and CDR2 is SASEGT. The CDR3 runs to 9 residues. Trimming left V 6 bases short and J 12 bases short, with 6 bases between.

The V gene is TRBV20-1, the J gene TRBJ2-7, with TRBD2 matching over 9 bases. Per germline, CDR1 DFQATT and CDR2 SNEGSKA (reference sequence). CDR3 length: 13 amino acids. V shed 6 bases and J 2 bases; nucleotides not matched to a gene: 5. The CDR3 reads CSAAASGAYEQYF. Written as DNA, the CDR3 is TGCAGTGCAGCGGCTAGCGGGGCCTACGAGCAGTACTTC.

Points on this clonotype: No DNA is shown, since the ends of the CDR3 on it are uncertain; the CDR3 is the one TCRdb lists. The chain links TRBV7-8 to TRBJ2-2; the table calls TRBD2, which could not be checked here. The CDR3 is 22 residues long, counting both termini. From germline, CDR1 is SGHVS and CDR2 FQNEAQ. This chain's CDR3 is CASSLGRPYEQYFGPGTGELFF.

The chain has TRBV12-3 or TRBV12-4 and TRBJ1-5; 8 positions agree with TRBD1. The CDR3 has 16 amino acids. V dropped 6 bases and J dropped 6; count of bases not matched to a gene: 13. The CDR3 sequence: CASSPGDRLIPQPQHF. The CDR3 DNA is TGTGCCAGCAGCCCCGGGGACAGGCTTATCCCTCAGCCCCAGCATTTT.

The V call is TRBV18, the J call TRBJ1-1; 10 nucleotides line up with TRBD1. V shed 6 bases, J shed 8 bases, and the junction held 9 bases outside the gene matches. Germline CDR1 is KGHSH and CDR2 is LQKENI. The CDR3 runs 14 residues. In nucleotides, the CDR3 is TGTGCCAGCTCGCCCGACAGGGGGCGGGTGGAAGCTTTCTTT. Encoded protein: CASSPDRGRVEAFF. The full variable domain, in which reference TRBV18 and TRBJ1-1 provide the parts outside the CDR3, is NAGVMQNPRHLVRRRGQEARLRCSPMKGHSHVYWYRQLPEEGLKFMVYLQKENIIDESGMPKERFSAEFPKEGPSILRIQQVVRGDSAAYFCASSPDRGRVEAFFGQGTRLTVV.

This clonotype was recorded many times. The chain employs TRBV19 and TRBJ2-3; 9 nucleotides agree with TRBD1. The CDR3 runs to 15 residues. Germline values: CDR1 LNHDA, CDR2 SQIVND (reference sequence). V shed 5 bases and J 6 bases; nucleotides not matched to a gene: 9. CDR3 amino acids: CASSLRDREGDTQYF. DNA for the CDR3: TGTGCCAGTAGTTTACGGGACAGGGAAGGTGATACGCAGTATTTT.

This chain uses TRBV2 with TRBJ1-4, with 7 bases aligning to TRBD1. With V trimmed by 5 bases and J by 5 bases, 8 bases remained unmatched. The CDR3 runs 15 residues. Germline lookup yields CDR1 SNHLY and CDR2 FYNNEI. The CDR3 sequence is CASSYQGGRNEKLFF. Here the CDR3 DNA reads TGTGCCAGCAGTTACCAGGGGGGCAGAAATGAAAAACTGTTTTTT.